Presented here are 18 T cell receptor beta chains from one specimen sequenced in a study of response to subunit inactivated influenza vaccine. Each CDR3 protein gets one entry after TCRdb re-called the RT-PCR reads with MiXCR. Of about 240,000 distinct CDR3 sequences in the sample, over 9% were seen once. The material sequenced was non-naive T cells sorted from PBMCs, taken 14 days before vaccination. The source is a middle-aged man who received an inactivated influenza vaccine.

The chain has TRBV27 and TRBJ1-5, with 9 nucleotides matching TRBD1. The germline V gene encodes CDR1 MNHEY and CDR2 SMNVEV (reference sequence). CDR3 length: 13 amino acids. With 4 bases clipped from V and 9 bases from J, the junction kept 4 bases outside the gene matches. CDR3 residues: CASSWDRAAPQHF. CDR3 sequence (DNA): TGTGCCAGCAGTTGGGACAGGGCGGCGCCCCAGCATTTT.

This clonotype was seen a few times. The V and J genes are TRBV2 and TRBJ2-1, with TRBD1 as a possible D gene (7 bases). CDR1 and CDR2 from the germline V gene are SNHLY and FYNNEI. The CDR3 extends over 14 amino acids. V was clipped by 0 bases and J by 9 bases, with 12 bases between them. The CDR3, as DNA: TGTGCCAGCAGTGAAGCGCAGGGGGGCCCTGAGCAGTTCTTC. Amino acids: CASSEAQGGPEQFF.

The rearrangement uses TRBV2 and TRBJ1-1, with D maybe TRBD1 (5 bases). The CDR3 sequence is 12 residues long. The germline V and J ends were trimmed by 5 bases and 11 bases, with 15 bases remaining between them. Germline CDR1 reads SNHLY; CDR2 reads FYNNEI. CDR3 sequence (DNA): TGTGCCAGCAGTCGGGACGGAGGCCTGGCTTTCTTT. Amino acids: CASSRDGGLAFF. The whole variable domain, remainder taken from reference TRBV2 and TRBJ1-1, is EPEVTQTPSHQVTQMGQEVILRCVPISNHLYFYWYRQILGQKVEFLVSFYNNEISEKSEIFDDQFSVERPDGSNFTLKIRSTKLEDSAMYFCASSRDGGLAFFGQGTRLTVV.

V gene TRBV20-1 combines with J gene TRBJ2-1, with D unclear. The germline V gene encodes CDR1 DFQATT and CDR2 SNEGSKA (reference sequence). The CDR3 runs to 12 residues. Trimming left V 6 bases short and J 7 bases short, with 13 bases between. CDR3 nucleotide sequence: TGCAGTGCCCGGATAGGTTGGAATGAGCAGTTCTTC. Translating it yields CSARIGWNEQFF.

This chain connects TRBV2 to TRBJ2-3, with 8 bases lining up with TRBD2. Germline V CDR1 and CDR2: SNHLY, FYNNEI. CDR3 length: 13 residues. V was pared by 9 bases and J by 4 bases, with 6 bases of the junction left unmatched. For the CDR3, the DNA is TGTGCCAGATCTCGGGGGGGCGCAGATACGCAGTATTTT. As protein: CARSRGGADTQYF.

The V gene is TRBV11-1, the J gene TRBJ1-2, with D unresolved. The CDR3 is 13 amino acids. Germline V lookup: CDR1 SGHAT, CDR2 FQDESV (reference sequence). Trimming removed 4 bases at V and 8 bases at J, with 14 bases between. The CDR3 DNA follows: TGTGCCAGCAGCTCTGAACGGGGTGGCGGCTACACCTTC. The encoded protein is CASSSERGGGYTF.

The CDR3 here is CASSSSGGTSGAYNEQFF. CDR3 in DNA: TGTGCCAGCAGCTCCTCGGGTGGGACTAGCGGCGCCTACAATGAGCAGTTCTTC. The chain is built from TRBV5-4 and TRBJ2-1; 11 nucleotides align to TRBD2. The CDR3 extends over 18 amino acids. Germline V CDR1 and CDR2: SGHNT, YYREEE (reference sequence). V dropped 3 bases and J dropped 2; count of bases not matched to a gene: 10.

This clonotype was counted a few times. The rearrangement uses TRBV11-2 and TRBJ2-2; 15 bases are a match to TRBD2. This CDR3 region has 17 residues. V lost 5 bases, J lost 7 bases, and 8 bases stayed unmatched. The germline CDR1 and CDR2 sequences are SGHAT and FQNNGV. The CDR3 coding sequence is TGTGCCAGCAGCCACCGGACTAGCGGGGGGGTCGGCGGGGAGCTGTTTTTT. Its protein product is CASSHRTSGGVGGELFF.

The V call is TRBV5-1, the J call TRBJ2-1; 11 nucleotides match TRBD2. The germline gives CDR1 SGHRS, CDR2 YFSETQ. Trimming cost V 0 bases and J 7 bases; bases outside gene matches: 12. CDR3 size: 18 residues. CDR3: CASSLGVTSGTRMNEQFF. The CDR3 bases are TGCGCCAGCAGCTTGGGTGTGACTAGCGGGACTAGGATGAATGAGCAGTTCTTC.

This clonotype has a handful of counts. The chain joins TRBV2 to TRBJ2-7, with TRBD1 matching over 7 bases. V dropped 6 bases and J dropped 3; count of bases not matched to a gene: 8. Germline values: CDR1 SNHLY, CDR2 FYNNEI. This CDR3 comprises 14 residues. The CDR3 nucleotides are TGTGCCAGCAGACCCAACAGGGGCGGCTACGAGCAGTACTTC. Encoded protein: CASRPNRGGYEQYF.

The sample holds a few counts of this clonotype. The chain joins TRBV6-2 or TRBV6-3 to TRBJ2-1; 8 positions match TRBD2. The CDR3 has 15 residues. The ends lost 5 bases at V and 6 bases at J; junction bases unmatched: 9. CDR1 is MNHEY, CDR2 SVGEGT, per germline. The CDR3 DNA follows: TGTGCCAGCAGTCCAGACACTAGCGGAGGCAATGAGCAGTTCTTC. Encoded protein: CASSPDTSGGNEQFF.

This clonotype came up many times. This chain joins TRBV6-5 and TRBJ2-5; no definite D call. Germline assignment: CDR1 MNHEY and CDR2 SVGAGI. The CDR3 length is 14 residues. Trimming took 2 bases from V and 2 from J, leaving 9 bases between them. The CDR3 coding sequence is TGTGCCAGCAGTTACCTCGCATTTCAAGAGACCCAGTACTTC. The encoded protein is CASSYLAFQETQYF.

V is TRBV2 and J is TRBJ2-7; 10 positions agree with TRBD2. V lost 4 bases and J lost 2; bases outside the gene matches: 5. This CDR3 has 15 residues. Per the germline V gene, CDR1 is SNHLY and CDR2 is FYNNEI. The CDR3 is CASSVSGRAAYEQYF. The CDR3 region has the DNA TGTGCCAGCAGTGTGAGCGGGAGGGCTGCCTACGAGCAGTACTTC.

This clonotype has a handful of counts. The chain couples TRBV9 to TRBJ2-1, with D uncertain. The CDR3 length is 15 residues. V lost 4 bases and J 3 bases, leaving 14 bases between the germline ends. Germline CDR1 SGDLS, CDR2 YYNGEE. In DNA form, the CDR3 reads TGTGCCAGCAGCTCTGACCTGGTTAGCTACAATGAGCAGTTCTTC. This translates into CASSSDLVSYNEQFF.

CDR3 protein: CASSPPNSLAGSFEQYF. The DNA for the CDR3 is TGTGCCAGCTCACCACCAAATAGCCTAGCGGGATCGTTCGAGCAGTACTTC. The rearrangement uses TRBV18 and TRBJ2-7; 9 bases map to TRBD2. CDR1 and CDR2 from the germline V gene are KGHSH and LQKENI. The CDR3 has 17 residues. Trimming cost V 0 bases and J 6 bases; bases outside gene matches: 12. The full variable domain, in which reference TRBV18 and TRBJ2-7 provide the parts outside the CDR3, is NAGVMQNPRHLVRRRGQEARLRCSPMKGHSHVYWYRQLPEEGLKFMVYLQKENIIDESGMPKERFSAEFPKEGPSILRIQQVVRGDSAAYFCASSPPNSLAGSFEQYFGPGTRLTVT.

The DNA for the CDR3 is TGTGCCAGCAGTTACTCGATTGCAGGGACAGCTAACTATGGCTACACCTTC. Protein sequence: CASSYSIAGTANYGYTF. The rearrangement uses TRBV6-2 or TRBV6-3 and TRBJ1-2; TRBD1 matches 7 bases. The germline CDR1 and CDR2 sequences are MNHEY and SVGEGT. This CDR3 comprises 17 residues. The V gene end was trimmed by 0 bases and the J gene end by 0 bases; junction bases not matched to a gene: 7.

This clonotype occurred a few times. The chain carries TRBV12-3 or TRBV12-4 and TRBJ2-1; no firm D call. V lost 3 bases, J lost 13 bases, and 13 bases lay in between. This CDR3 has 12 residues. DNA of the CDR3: TGTGCCAGCAGTTTCGCTGACACGGGTCAGTTCTTC. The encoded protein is CASSFADTGQFF.

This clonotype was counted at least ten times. The CDR3 nucleotides read TGCAGTGCTAGCATTAGGAGCGGCTACACCTTC. Translation: CSASIRSGYTF. The genes are TRBV20-1 and TRBJ1-2; no clear D. The CDR3 is 11 amino acids. Germline V CDR1 and CDR2: DFQATT, SNEGSKA (reference sequence). Between the trimmed V and J ends, which lost 3 bases and 8 bases, there was a span of 10 bases.